This T cell receptor beta chain was found in a study of T cells after yellow fever vaccination. Remarks on this clonotype: Its specificity is unknown.

Overall study results and limits: Post-booster reappearance was seen for most primary-vaccination clones (96% CD4, around 88% CD8). There was a possibility that FACS-sorted repertoires contained abundant clonotypes contaminating from the bulk population.

5'RACE template switching generated TCR cDNA, adding a universal primer site and UMIs. MiXCR was run by TCRdb on the 5' RACE reads, yielding one entry per CDR3 protein. Of around 68,000 distinct CDR3 sequences in the sample, around 7.8% were seen once. Sequencing was performed on CD8+ T cells sorted from PBMCs, taken approximately 11 days after the first yellow fever vaccination. The TCR sequence derives from a man in his late teens or twenties who received the YFV17D yellow fever vaccine.

DNA of the CDR3: TGCGCCAGCAGCCAAGATGCTGGCGGGGGATCCACAGATACGCAGTATTTT. Protein sequence: CASSQDAGGGSTDTQYF. The chain recombines TRBV4-1 with TRBJ2-3; 7 nucleotides align to TRBD2. Losses at the gene ends were 0 bases for V and 2 bases for J; bases not matched to a gene: 8. The germline V gene has CDR1 MGHRA and CDR2 YSYEKL. The CDR3 is 17 residues long.